This T cell receptor (beta chain) was profiled in a study of prognosis after radiotherapy for stage I lung cancer (dated by TCRdb to 2020 to 2023). The study in broad terms: Between April 2018 and 2019, under 20 patients with stage I NSCLC were enrolled in Nanjing, China. Some 15 patients presented with newly diagnosed primary stage I lung tumors, and five carried oligometastatic NSCLC following surgical resection of the primary tumor. All patients were regarded as medically inoperable, because of comorbidities in over 10 patients and refusal of surgery in several patients. Ages in the cohort of more than 10 men and about 6 women ranged from roughly 50 to 95 years, with a median of 74. Squamous cell carcinoma histology was identified in six to eight patients, and adenocarcinoma histology was identified in twelve patients. SBRT was given in 3 to 5 fractions with a biologically effective dose of at least 100 Gy, using image-guided IMRT or VMAT. In every patient, SBRT was given without any concurrent therapy. After SBRT, distant metastases developed in about 20% of the 19 patients at a median of 7 months, while the remaining 15 patients had no significant progression. Peripheral blood TCR beta repertoires were profiled in stage I NSCLC patients before and after stereotactic body radiotherapy, and the repertoires were related to distant failure. For each of the 20 or so patients, one blood sample was taken before SBRT and one after, so the study sequenced around 40 samples in total.

The table lists this clonotype with many counts. The antigen it recognizes is unknown. There are no base qualities to consult, and no much larger clone falls within one base. A history of other malignancies or of prior chemotherapy or radiotherapy was absent in all patients, and node-negative disease was shown on CT and PET/CT in all patients. At each of two time points, 4.5 to 7 milliliters of peripheral venous blood were collected in EDTA tubes. PBMCs were isolated by Ficoll-Paque Plus density-gradient centrifugation. Right after collection, samples were kept at -80 degrees C until analysis. Two rounds of multiplex PCR were used to amplify the TCR beta CDR3 region from genomic DNA. In the first PCR round, primers specific to each TRBV and TRBJ gene were used, and the primer sequences were filed in Chinese patent CN105087789A. The second PCR round used universal primers. The Roche High Pure PCR Template Preparation Kit was used to extract genomic DNA from frozen PBMCs. An Illumina HiSeq 3000 was used to sequence the libraries paired-end with 151 bp reads. In the source study's methods: CutAdapt was used to discard raw reads that did not contain the multiplex PCR primer sequences. Using PEAR, the high-quality paired reads were merged into contigs. TRB V, D and J gene segments were assigned to each contig with MiXCR by alignment to reference sequences. To remove sequencing errors, CDR3 sequences were clustered according to base quality and sequence similarity. Diversity was calculated as Shannon entropy divided by the natural log of the number of productive TCR sequences. Clonality was defined as one minus Shannon entropy divided by the natural log of the number of unique clonotypes. The Youden index of ROC curves was used to select progression-free survival cut-offs for repertoire metrics, and analyses were performed in R 3.5.3. TCRdb itself trimmed the public reads at Q25 with fastp, ran MiXCR and retained productive beta chains. Identical CDR3 protein sequences are pooled into one entry, listed with their most common genes and DNA. These V and J calls originate from TCRdb's pipeline instead of the authors' own analysis. The sample table holds under 75,000 distinct CDR3 sequences, of which around 27% were seen once. Approximately 8.3% of the sample goes to the ten largest clones.

What the authors observed across the whole study: No adjustment for multiple comparisons was applied to any of the reported P values. Tumor specificity of expanded TCR clones was not determined. After SBRT, the count of unique TCR clones dropped from a median of roughly 9,400 beforehand to approximately 7,100 afterward (Wilcoxon paired P=0.011). TRBV and TRBJ usage frequencies reportedly differed by metastasis status, in two V genes at baseline and in nine V and two J genes after SBRT. The small cohort and short follow-up limited the study, so independent validation of the findings is needed. Post-SBRT Shannon entropy and its change from baseline were lower in patients who developed distant metastases; baseline Shannon entropy was not associated with metastases.

The CDR3 holds 12 amino acids from the cysteine to the phenylalanine. Only the CDR3 DNA stays, 36 bases, in frame from base 1. For CDR1 and CDR2, the germline V gene (reference sequence) lists LGHDT and YNNKEL. V is shortened by 4 bases, J by 7 bases, and the region joining them spans 7 bases. The receptor comes from a donor over 45 with non-small cell lung cancer. The sample here was PBMCs, taken before or after stereotactic body radiation therapy (not recorded which). This receptor chain uses TRBV3-1 and TRBJ1-4; the D gene assignment is ambiguous. The DNA sequence follows: TGTGCCAGCAGCCCGCCGGGTGAAAAACTGTTTTTT. Its product reads: CASSPPGEKLFF.